Below, 12 T cell receptor beta chains from the same sample are listed, as sequenced in a study of blood T cell repertoires in COVID-19. TCRdb's table, derived via immunoSEQ multiplex PCR, lists solely in-frame clones and lacks some. The sample carries just over 300,000 clones, 70% to 90% recorded once. The sequenced material came from PBMCs or T cells enriched from blood (not recorded which). Receptors originate from a woman between 35 and 50 years old who had recovered from COVID-19.

V and J are TRBV11-3 and TRBJ2-7; tentative D call: TRBD2 (6 bases). This CDR3 is 15 amino acids long. V lost 0 bases to trimming and J lost 3 bases, with 12 bases between them. CDR1 and CDR2 from the germline V gene are SGHNT and YENEEA. The CDR3 DNA is TGTGCCAGCAGCTTAGATCGTGGAGCGGGCTACGAGCAGTACTTC. Translated, it gives CASSLDRGAGYEQYF. Supplemented by reference TRBV11-3 and TRBJ2-7, the full variable domain reads EAGVVQSPRYKIIEKKQPVAFWCNPISGHNTLYWYLQNLGQGPELLIRYENEEAVDDSQLPKDRFSAERLKGVDSTLKIQPAELGDSAVYLCASSLDRGAGYEQYFGPGTRLTVT.

This clone is a singleton in its sample. This sequence joins TRBV6-5 and TRBJ2-1; D is possibly TRBD2 (6 bases). The CDR3 length is 13 residues. The germline V gene encodes CDR1 MNHEY and CDR2 SVGAGI. Trimming left V 4 bases short and J 3 bases short, with 7 bases between. The CDR3 here is CASSSRGYNEQFF. DNA for the CDR3: TGTGCCAGCAGTTCGCGGGGCTACAATGAGCAGTTCTTC.

The V call is TRBV13, the J call TRBJ2-1; 8 bases match TRBD2. CDR3 length: 15 residues. The V segment lost 5 bases and the J segment 7 bases; nucleotides outside the gene matches: 10. The germline gives CDR1 PRHDT, CDR2 FYEKMQ (reference sequence). The CDR3 bases are TGTGCCAGCAGCAACGCGGGGGGCAAATTGAATGAGCAGTTCTTC. It codes for CASSNAGGKLNEQFF.

The chain joins TRBV5-1 to TRBJ2-7, with 13 bases aligning to TRBD2. This CDR3 has 17 amino acids. Looked up from germline, CDR1 is SGHRS and CDR2 is YFSETQ. V lost 4 bases to trimming and J lost 0 bases; unmatched junction nucleotides: 7. The CDR3 region is CASSPILAGGSSYEQYF. CDR3 in DNA: TGCGCCAGCAGCCCTATACTAGCGGGGGGGAGCTCCTACGAGCAGTACTTC.

The J gene is TRBJ1-1, the V gene TRBV10-2; no clear D. This CDR3 has 13 amino acids. The V gene's germline CDR1 is WSHSY and CDR2 SAAADI. V lost 6 bases, J lost 1 base, and 9 bases lay in between. In nucleotides, the CDR3 is TGCGCCAGCAGCGCTAAGTCGAACACTGAAGCTTTCTTT. It yields the protein CASSAKSNTEAFF.

This clone was picked up one time. V and J are TRBV25-1 and TRBJ2-3, with TRBD2 matching 15 bases. The V gene end was trimmed by 6 bases and the J gene end by 3 bases; junction bases not matched to a gene: 7. CDR1 and CDR2 (germline): MGHDK, SYGVNS. The CDR3 is made up of 17 amino acids. CDR3 sequence (DNA): TGTGCCAGCAGCGGACTAGCGGGAGGGCCAGGGACAGATACGCAGTATTTT. Residues: CASSGLAGGPGTDTQYF. Full variable domain (outside the CDR3, taken from reference TRBV25-1 and TRBJ2-3): EADIYQTPRYLVIGTGKKITLECSQTMGHDKMYWYQQDPGMELHLIHYSYGVNSTEKGDLSSESTVSRIRTEHFPLTLESARPSHTSQYLCASSGLAGGPGTDTQYFGPGTRLTVL.

V is TRBV21-1 and J is TRBJ1-2; the table's D gene call, TRBD1, was not cross checked with the DNA. TRBV21-1 is an annotated pseudogene. This CDR3 contains 16 residues. CDR3 DNA sequence: TGTGCCAGCAGCAAATGGGGGACAGGGGAGCTCTATGGCTACACCTTC. Amino acid sequence: CASSKWGTGELYGYTF.

The J gene is TRBJ2-3, the V gene TRBV5-1; D is possibly TRBD2 (6 bases). The CDR3 is 13 amino acids. Germline values: CDR1 SGHRS, CDR2 YFSETQ. V was pared by 7 bases and J by 5 bases, with 14 bases between. CDR3 bases: TGCGCCAGCGGAGCACTAGCCTTAGATACGCAGTATTTT. This codes for CASGALALDTQYF.

The chain couples TRBV15 to TRBJ2-3; 9 bases align to TRBD2. The CDR3 is made up of 17 amino acids. V was pared by 1 base and J by 2 bases, with 7 bases of the junction left unmatched. The germline V gene has CDR1 LNHNV and CDR2 YYDKDF (reference sequence). The CDR3: CATSRVGGGRATDTQYF. In DNA form, the CDR3 reads TGTGCCACCAGCAGAGTCGGCGGCGGGAGGGCCACAGATACGCAGTATTTT. Using reference TRBV15 and TRBJ2-3 for the parts outside the CDR3, the full variable domain is DAMVIQNPRYQVTQFGKPVTLSCSQTLNHNVMYWYQQKSSQAPKLLFHYYDKDFNNEADTPDNFQSRRPNTSFCFLDIRSPGLGDTAMYLCATSRVGGGRATDTQYFGPGTRLTVL.

This clone came up a few times. The chain is built from TRBV19 and TRBJ1-2; D may be TRBD1 (5 bases). The CDR3 has 13 amino acids. Looked up from germline, CDR1 is LNHDA and CDR2 is SQIVND (reference sequence). Trimming removed 4 bases from V and 7 bases from J, with 13 bases in between. CDR3 nucleotide sequence: TGTGCCAGTAGTACCCCGGGACTATTTGGCTACACCTTC. It specifies CASSTPGLFGYTF.

The rearrangement joins TRBV18 to TRBJ1-3; weak D call: TRBD1 (5 bases). The CDR3 is 19 residues long. Germline V gives CDR1 KGHSH, CDR2 LQKENI. Trimming shortened V by 2 bases and J by 0 bases, and 20 bases separated the two germline ends. The CDR3 nucleotides read TGTGCCAGCTCACCAATAAATGGGGCGGGAAAGAGCTCTGGAAACACCATATATTTT. As protein: CASSPINGAGKSSGNTIYF.

CDR3 in DNA: TGTGCCTGGAGGCCTCGGAGCGGGAACTACGAGCAGTACTTC. It codes for CAWRPRSGNYEQYF. The chain combines TRBV30 with TRBJ2-7, with 7 bases fitting TRBD2. J was trimmed by 3 bases and V by 3 bases; bases with no gene match: 8. This CDR3 region has 14 residues. CDR1 and CDR2 (germline): GTSNPN, SVGIG (reference sequence). The variable domain in full, completed from reference TRBV30 and TRBJ2-7, reads SQTIHQWPATLVQPVGSPLSLECTVEGTSNPNLYWYRQAAGRGLQLLFYSVGIGQISSEVPQNLSASRPQDRQFILSSKKLLLSDSGFYLCAWRPRSGNYEQYFGPGTRLTVT.